Listed below are T cell receptor beta chains from one sample, sequenced in a study of vaccination and CD4 T cells after COVID-19. TCRdb used MiXCR to reprocess the PCR reads, holding one entry per CDR3 protein. Of roughly 3,800 distinct CDR3 sequences in the sample, under 25% were seen once. What these receptors recognize is not known. Sequenced sample: CD4+ T cells from blood, cultured in vitro. The receptors were sampled from a human donor in good health. Both conserved end residues are part of each CDR3. D genes are given only for firm matches. Expanded clones get a size class; other rows say once, few or many, or leave the size out.

len: 13; d_gene: -; v_gene: TRBV5-4; abundance: -; j_gene: TRBJ1-2; CDR3nt: TGTGCCAGCAGCTCCAGCAGGGGCGGAGGCTACACCTTC; CDR3aa: CASSSSRGGGYTF
len: 15; d_gene: -; v_gene: TRBV5-4; abundance: few; j_gene: TRBJ2-3; CDR3nt: TGTGCCAGCAGCTCTGCTGAGGGGGGAACAGATACGCAGTATTTT; CDR3aa: CASSSAEGGTDTQYF
len: 15; d_gene: -; v_gene: TRBV6-1; abundance: -; j_gene: TRBJ1-2; CDR3nt: TGTGCCAGCAGAGCCACTTTGTACGGGGACTATGGCTACACCTTC; CDR3aa: CASRATLYGDYGYTF
len: 16; d_gene: -; v_gene: TRBV5-1; abundance: few; j_gene: TRBJ1-1; CDR3nt: TGCGCCAGCAGCCCGGGGGTAGGGGATGGAGCCACTGAAGCTTTCTTT; CDR3aa: CASSPGVGDGATEAFF
len: 12; d_gene: -; v_gene: TRBV5-1; abundance: -; j_gene: TRBJ2-5; CDR3nt: TGCGCCAGCAGCCTCGTAGAAGAGACCCAGTACTTC; CDR3aa: CASSLVEETQYF
len: 13; d_gene: TRBD1; v_gene: TRBV19; abundance: -; j_gene: TRBJ1-6; CDR3nt: TGTGCCAGTGGACAGGGGGCAGGTTCACCCCTCCACTTT; CDR3aa: CASGQGAGSPLHF
len: 16; d_gene: -; v_gene: TRBV20-1; abundance: -; j_gene: TRBJ1-2; CDR3nt: TGCAGTGCCCCCCGGGTCCCTCCCCACGTAAACTATGGCTACACCTTC; CDR3aa: CSAPRVPPHVNYGYTF
len: 15; d_gene: TRBD2; v_gene: TRBV30; abundance: -; j_gene: TRBJ2-7; CDR3nt: TGTGCCTGGACCTCCGCTAGCGGGAGGGCCTACGAGCAGTACTTC; CDR3aa: CAWTSASGRAYEQYF
len: 15; d_gene: TRBD2; v_gene: TRBV10-3; abundance: few; j_gene: TRBJ2-5; CDR3nt: TGTGCCATCAGTTTGGGACTAGCGGGAGAAGAGACCCAGTACTTC; CDR3aa: CAISLGLAGEETQYF
len: 17; d_gene: TRBD1; v_gene: TRBV11-3; abundance: -; j_gene: TRBJ2-3; CDR3nt: TGTGCCAGCAGCTTAGGATCCGGGACAGGGGGCACAGATACGCAGTATTTT; CDR3aa: CASSLGSGTGGTDTQYF
len: 12; d_gene: -; v_gene: TRBV7-9; abundance: few; j_gene: TRBJ1-2; CDR3nt: TGTGCCAGCAGCCTAAGGGCCACCGGCTACACCTTC; CDR3aa: CASSLRATGYTF
len: 14; d_gene: -; v_gene: TRBV28; abundance: -; j_gene: TRBJ2-7; CDR3nt: TGTGCCAGCGACGGGGGCGGGGGTGCCGACGAGCAGTACTTC; CDR3aa: CASDGGGGADEQYF
len: 12; d_gene: -; v_gene: TRBV20-1; abundance: few; j_gene: TRBJ2-3; CDR3nt: TGCAGTGCTAGACACCTGGGGGATACGCAGTATTTT; CDR3aa: CSARHLGDTQYF
len: 17; d_gene: TRBD2; v_gene: TRBV2; abundance: -; j_gene: TRBJ2-3; CDR3nt: TGTGCCAGCCGGGGAATCACTAGCGGGCGCCGCACAGATACGCAGTATTTT; CDR3aa: CASRGITSGRRTDTQYF
len: 13; d_gene: TRBD2; v_gene: TRBV29-1; abundance: few; j_gene: TRBJ2-7; CDR3nt: TGCAGCGTTACCATACTAGCGTCTACCGAGCAGTACTTC; CDR3aa: CSVTILASTEQYF
len: 14; d_gene: -; v_gene: TRBV30; abundance: few; j_gene: TRBJ1-5; CDR3nt: TGTGCCTGGAGTGATCCGTATAGCAATCAGCCCCAGCATTTT; CDR3aa: CAWSDPYSNQPQHF
len: 14; d_gene: -; v_gene: TRBV2; abundance: few; j_gene: TRBJ1-6; CDR3nt: TGTGCCAGCAGTGGGCGTCAGGCTAATTCACCCCTCCACTTT; CDR3aa: CASSGRQANSPLHF
len: 17; d_gene: -; v_gene: TRBV5-5; abundance: -; j_gene: TRBJ1-6; CDR3nt: TGTGCCAGCAGTCTTTCCCGGCTATCTTCCTATAATTCACCCCTCCACTTT; CDR3aa: CASSLSRLSSYNSPLHF
len: 15; d_gene: -; v_gene: TRBV10-1; abundance: few; j_gene: TRBJ2-1; CDR3nt: TGCGCCAGCAAAAGGGGGACCCCATCCTACAATGAGCAGTTCTTC; CDR3aa: CASKRGTPSYNEQFF
len: 14; d_gene: -; v_gene: TRBV30; abundance: -; j_gene: TRBJ1-5; CDR3nt: TGTGCCTGGAGTCAGACAGCCTATACTGGGCCCCAGCATTTT; CDR3aa: CAWSQTAYTGPQHF
len: 14; d_gene: -; v_gene: TRBV20-1; abundance: few; j_gene: TRBJ1-1; CDR3nt: TGCAGTGCCCCGGACAGTTCCACGAACACTGAAGCTTTCTTT; CDR3aa: CSAPDSSTNTEAFF
len: 11; d_gene: -; v_gene: TRBV6-1; abundance: few; j_gene: TRBJ2-7; CDR3nt: TGTGCCAGCAAGGGGGTCTACGAGCAGTACTTC; CDR3aa: CASKGVYEQYF
len: 14; d_gene: -; v_gene: TRBV5-4; abundance: few; j_gene: TRBJ1-1; CDR3nt: TGTGCCAGCAGCTTGGCGGCAGTACGAGAGGCGGCTTTCTTT; CDR3aa: CASSLAAVREAAFF
len: 16; d_gene: TRBD1; v_gene: TRBV5-1; abundance: few; j_gene: TRBJ2-5; CDR3nt: TGCGCCAGCAGCCCGAGGGGACAGGAGTACCAAGAGACCCAGTACTTC; CDR3aa: CASSPRGQEYQETQYF
len: 15; d_gene: TRBD1; v_gene: TRBV19; abundance: -; j_gene: TRBJ1-3; CDR3nt: TGTGCCAGTAGCGATTCGACAGGGATCGGAAACACCATATATTTT; CDR3aa: CASSDSTGIGNTIYF
len: 13; d_gene: -; v_gene: TRBV12-3/TRBV12-4; abundance: -; j_gene: TRBJ1-1; CDR3nt: TGTGCCAGCAGTTTATATGCGAACACTGAAGCTTTCTTT; CDR3aa: CASSLYANTEAFF
len: 13; d_gene: -; v_gene: TRBV20-1; abundance: -; j_gene: TRBJ1-5; CDR3nt: TGCAGTGCTAGAGGAGATCCTCGGGAGGCCCAGCATTTT; CDR3aa: CSARGDPREAQHF
len: 16; d_gene: -; v_gene: TRBV28; abundance: few; j_gene: TRBJ1-6; CDR3nt: TGTGCCAGCAGTACTTACGGGGGGGCAGTTAATTCACCCCTCCACTTT; CDR3aa: CASSTYGGAVNSPLHF
len: 15; d_gene: TRBD1; v_gene: TRBV6-2/TRBV6-3; abundance: -; j_gene: TRBJ2-1; CDR3nt: TGTGCCCGAGGGGACAGGGGGTTCTCGGGACATGAGCAGTTCTTC; CDR3aa: CARGDRGFSGHEQFF
len: 15; d_gene: -; v_gene: TRBV7-3; abundance: -; j_gene: TRBJ2-3; CDR3nt: TGTGCCAGCAGCTTAGGCGGGGGCAACACAGATACGCAGTATTTT; CDR3aa: CASSLGGGNTDTQYF
len: 13; d_gene: -; v_gene: TRBV27; abundance: -; j_gene: TRBJ2-3; CDR3nt: TGTGTCAGCAGCCGGGACGGCACAGATACGCAGTATTTT; CDR3aa: CVSSRDGTDTQYF
len: 15; d_gene: -; v_gene: TRBV20-1; abundance: few; j_gene: TRBJ1-5; CDR3nt: TGCAGTGCTAGAGACAGTCAGGGTCTCTATCAGCCCCAGCATTTT; CDR3aa: CSARDSQGLYQPQHF
len: 13; d_gene: -; v_gene: TRBV4-1; abundance: few; j_gene: TRBJ2-2; CDR3nt: TGCGCCAGCAGCCAAGTGCCCACCGGGGAGCTGTTTTTT; CDR3aa: CASSQVPTGELFF
len: 13; d_gene: -; v_gene: TRBV5-1; abundance: -; j_gene: TRBJ2-5; CDR3nt: TGCGCCAGCAGTCCCCGGGGGCAAGAGACCCAGTACTTC; CDR3aa: CASSPRGQETQYF
len: 13; d_gene: -; v_gene: TRBV7-2; abundance: -; j_gene: TRBJ2-5; CDR3nt: TGTGCCAGCAGCTTAGCGAGGGAAGAGACCCAGTACTTC; CDR3aa: CASSLAREETQYF
len: 13; d_gene: TRBD1; v_gene: TRBV28; abundance: -; j_gene: TRBJ2-3; CDR3nt: TGTGCCAGCAGGGGACAGTCCGCAGATACGCAGTATTTT; CDR3aa: CASRGQSADTQYF
len: 15; d_gene: -; v_gene: TRBV20-1; abundance: -; j_gene: TRBJ1-2; CDR3nt: TGCAGTGCTAGTGGAACCACGCAGGGGAATTATGGCTACACCTTC; CDR3aa: CSASGTTQGNYGYTF
len: 18; d_gene: -; v_gene: TRBV28; abundance: few; j_gene: TRBJ1-3; CDR3nt: TGTGCCAGCAGCCACCAGAGGGGCTACACCTTCTCTGGAAACACCATATATTTT; CDR3aa: CASSHQRGYTFSGNTIYF